These 17 T cell receptor beta chains originate from one sample sequenced in a study of CD8 T cells in ankylosing spondylitis. General observations from the study: There was a TCR beta motif, made of several highly homologous variants, that appeared characteristic of ankylosing spondylitis blood.

TCRdb re-analysed the 5' RACE reads in MiXCR, keeping a single row per CDR3 protein. The sample has around 890,000 distinct CDR3 sequences, around 11% seen once. These receptors lack a known antigen. The sample taken for sequencing was blood, either unsorted or a sorted T cell fraction (not recorded which). These receptors originate from a male donor with ankylosing spondylitis.

This clonotype was seen more than once but under ten times. This chain joins TRBV10-1 and TRBJ2-3; 8 bases fit TRBD2. The germline CDR1 and CDR2 sequences are WNHNN and SYGVQD (reference sequence). The CDR3 is made up of 14 amino acids. V shed 6 bases, J shed 2 bases, and the junction held 4 bases outside the gene matches. For the CDR3, the DNA is TGCGCCAGCAGAGCGGGAGTCGACACAGATACGCAGTATTTT. Its translation: CASRAGVDTDTQYF.

This clonotype was seen a few times. The rearrangement links TRBV20-1 to TRBJ1-1; no firm D call. This CDR3 has 13 amino acids. The germline gives CDR1 DFQATT, CDR2 SNEGSKA (reference sequence). The chain's CDR3 is CRSQRNPETEAFF. The CDR3 DNA reads as TGCAGGAGTCAGAGAAACCCTGAGACTGAAGCTTTCTTT.

The chain carries TRBV5-1 and TRBJ1-2; TRBD1 is a possible D gene (5 bases). V dropped 2 bases and J dropped 8 bases, with 10 bases sitting between them. This CDR3 contains 12 residues. CDR1 and CDR2 (germline): SGHRS, YFSETQ. CDR3 loop: CASSFIGDGYTF. Here the CDR3 DNA reads TGCGCCAGCAGCTTTATTGGGGACGGCTACACCTTC.

The chain couples TRBV20-1 to TRBJ1-5; D ambiguous. V lost 6 bases, J lost 0 bases, and 18 bases lay in between. Germline CDR1 DFQATT, CDR2 SNEGSKA (reference sequence). The CDR3 is 16 residues long. The DNA for the CDR3 is TGCAGTGCGATATCCCCTTTTTCCTATAGCAATCAGCCCCAGCATTTT. This gives the protein CSAISPFSYSNQPQHF.

The rearrangement uses TRBV7-9 and TRBJ2-7, with D tentatively TRBD2 (5 bases). This CDR3 contains 16 residues. Trimming took 2 bases from V and 1 from J, leaving 15 bases between them. Germline V gene data show CDR1 as SEHNR and CDR2 as FQNEAQ (reference sequence). CDR3 amino acids: CASSLWLGSASYEQYF. The CDR3, as DNA: TGTGCCAGCAGCTTATGGTTAGGGAGTGCGTCCTACGAGCAGTACTTC.

This clonotype appeared a few times. The chain combines TRBV3-1 with TRBJ1-2; D unresolved. Deletions cut 1 base from V and 3 bases from J, with 6 bases between. Germline V gene sequence: CDR1 LGHDT, CDR2 YNNKEL (reference sequence). The CDR3 extends over 13 amino acids. Here the CDR3 DNA reads TGTGCCAGCAGCCAAGTTCGATACTATGGCTACACCTTC. Its protein product is CASSQVRYYGYTF. The whole variable domain, remainder taken from reference TRBV3-1 and TRBJ1-2, is DTAVSQTPKYLVTQMGNDKSIKCEQNLGHDTMYWYKQDSKKFLKIMFSYNNKELIINETVPNRFSPKSPDKAHLNLHINSLELGDSAVYFCASSQVRYYGYTFGSGTRLTVV.

This clonotype occurred many times. The rearrangement links TRBV20-1 to TRBJ1-1, with D hard to call. This CDR3 is 13 amino acids long. V lost 6 bases and J 1 base, leaving 12 bases between the germline ends. Germline V gene data show CDR1 as DFQATT and CDR2 as SNEGSKA (reference sequence). The CDR3 loop reads CSARPNQNTEAFF. DNA for the CDR3: TGCAGTGCGAGACCGAACCAGAACACTGAAGCTTTCTTT.

There are a few counts of this clonotype. The chain has TRBV6-1 and TRBJ1-1; D is unclear. This CDR3 region has 13 residues. V was cut by 3 bases and J by 1 base, with 6 bases left in between. Germline values: CDR1 MNHNS, CDR2 SASEGT. CDR3 loop: CASSDPANTEAFF. CDR3 coding DNA: TGTGCCAGCAGTGACCCGGCGAACACTGAAGCTTTCTTT.

V is TRBV7-6 and J is TRBJ2-7; 9 positions agree with TRBD2. With 5 bases clipped from V and 5 bases from J, the junction kept 13 bases outside the gene matches. The CDR3 length is 16 residues. Germline lookup yields CDR1 SGHVS and CDR2 FNYEAQ. CDR3 coding DNA: TGTGCCAGCAGCGCGAACGTAGCGGGAGTAGACCACGAGCAGTACTTC. This encodes CASSANVAGVDHEQYF. Full variable domain (remainder filled in from reference TRBV7-6 and TRBJ2-7): GAGVSQSPRYKVTKRGQDVALRCDPISGHVSLYWYRQALGQGPEFLTYFNYEAQQDKSGLPNDRFSAERPEGSISTLTIQRTEQRDSAMYRCASSANVAGVDHEQYFGPGTRLTVT.

The chain is built from TRBV20-1 and TRBJ2-2; tentative D call: TRBD2 (6 bases). Germline V gene lookup returns CDR1 DFQATT and CDR2 SNEGSKA (reference sequence). The V and J ends lost 2 bases and 1 base respectively, with 8 bases between them. This CDR3 is 14 amino acids long. CDR3 amino acids: CSARRGMNTGELFF. The CDR3 DNA follows: TGCAGTGCTAGACGCGGGATGAACACCGGGGAGCTGTTTTTT.

This clonotype came up a few times. The chain couples TRBV5-1 to TRBJ2-3, with 10 positions matching TRBD1. CDR1 is SGHRS, CDR2 YFSETQ, per germline. The ends lost 5 bases at V and 8 bases at J; junction bases unmatched: 11. The CDR3 covers 15 residues. CDR3 amino acids: CASRSPGQGISTQYF. Written as DNA, the CDR3 is TGCGCCAGCAGGTCGCCGGGACAGGGGATAAGTACGCAGTATTTT.

This clonotype has just a few counts. The V gene is TRBV21-1, the J gene TRBJ1-1. TRBV21-1 is a pseudogene segment. This CDR3 comprises 14 residues. The CDR3 nucleotides are TGTGCCAGCAGCAAAGTTCCAGGGAACACTGAAGCTTTCTTT. Protein product: CASSKVPGNTEAFF.

J is TRBJ2-1 and V is TRBV7-9, with 14 bases that match TRBD2. Unmatched junction bases numbered 7, after V lost 4 bases and J lost 5 bases. This CDR3 has 17 amino acids. Germline CDR1 and CDR2: SEHNR and FQNEAQ (reference sequence). This chain's CDR3 is CASSYRGLAGVHNEQFF. In DNA form, the CDR3 reads TGTGCCAGCAGCTACCGGGGACTAGCGGGAGTCCACAATGAGCAGTTCTTC.

The genes are TRBV7-2 and TRBJ2-1; 7 nucleotides match TRBD2. The CDR3 contains 14 residues. V lost 5 bases and J lost 6; bases outside the gene matches: 7. The germline V gene encodes CDR1 SGHTA and CDR2 FQGNSA. CDR3 coding DNA: TGTGCCAGCAGCAGTAGCGGGTCCACCAATGAGCAGTTCTTC. Its protein is CASSSSGSTNEQFF. The full variable domain, with the rest looked up from reference TRBV7-2 and TRBJ2-1, is GAGVSQSPSNKVTEKGKDVELRCDPISGHTALYWYRQSLGQGLEFLIYFQGNSAPDKSGLPSDRFSAERTGGSVSTLTIQRTQQEDSAVYLCASSSSGSTNEQFFGPGTRLTVL.

The rearrangement links TRBV6-1 to TRBJ2-1, with 11 nucleotides matching TRBD1. The CDR3 contains 14 residues. Per germline, CDR1 MNHNS and CDR2 SASEGT. J was trimmed by 7 bases and V by 6 bases; bases with no gene match: 5. This CDR3 reads CASRPGQGGNEQFF. CDR3 coding DNA: TGTGCCAGCAGACCGGGACAGGGGGGTAATGAGCAGTTCTTC.

CDR3 region: CSALPLASSTDTQYF. CDR3 in DNA: TGCAGTGCTCTGCCTTTAGCGAGTAGCACAGATACGCAGTATTTT. The gene calls are TRBV20-1 and TRBJ2-3, with a possible D match to TRBD2 (5 bases). V lost 5 bases and J 0 bases, leaving 15 bases between the germline ends. Per the germline V gene, CDR1 is DFQATT and CDR2 is SNEGSKA (reference sequence). The CDR3 consists of 15 residues.

A few counts support this clonotype. V is TRBV5-6 and J is TRBJ1-1; TRBD1 agrees at 7 bases. The junction had 5 bases not matched to a gene; V was cut back by 4 bases and J by 8 bases. Germline CDR1 SGHDT, CDR2 YYEEEE. The CDR3 covers 12 residues. As DNA, the CDR3 is TGTGCCAGCAGCCCGTGGGACAGAGAAGCTTTCTTT. Encoded protein: CASSPWDREAFF. Full variable domain (remainder filled in from reference TRBV5-6 and TRBJ1-1): DAGVTQSPTHLIKTRGQQVTLRCSPKSGHDTVSWYQQALGQGPQFIFQYYEEEERQRGNFPDRFSGHQFPNYSSELNVNALLLGDSALYLCASSPWDREAFFGQGTRLTVV.